A selection of T cell receptor beta chains follows, all from one sample in a study of blood T cell repertoires in COVID-19. The protocol was immunoSEQ multiplex PCR, while the TCRdb copy is restricted to in-frame clones and leaves out a portion. The table lists around 160,000 clones, about 82% of them singletons, with 3% in the top ten. The sequencing input was peripheral blood. The receptor set was obtained from a woman aged 40 to 55 with active or convalescent COVID-19. Both conserved end residues are part of each CDR3.

TRBV2,TRBJ2-1,13,CASGGGSYNEQFF
TRBV27,TRBJ1-1,15,CASSLFGVGGTEAFF
TRBV5-6,TRBJ1-1,13,CASSLGEETRAFF
TRBV28,TRBJ2-7,14,CASSPGDRPYEQYF
TRBV27,TRBJ1-4,13,CASSPLTNEKLFF
TRBV29-1,TRBJ1-2,13,CSVAQGLNYGYTF
TRBV3-1/TRBV3-2,TRBJ2-5,17,CASSRHPSGGYQETQYF
TRBV3-1/TRBV3-2,TRBJ2-7,15,CASSPGLASPYEQYF
TRBV3-1/TRBV3-2,TRBJ2-7,15,CASSQDVTGRYEQYF
TRBV5-6,TRBJ2-2,16,CASSLVGTGSSGELFF
TRBV7-2,TRBJ2-7,16,CASSRLTSGLSYEQYF
TRBV18,TRBJ2-3,16,CASSPGLAITTDTQYF
TRBV27,TRBJ1-1,13,CASRQQGYTEAFF
TRBV7-2,TRBJ1-2,15,CASSFFRVNSGGYTF
TRBV25-1,TRBJ2-7,13,CASSFAGTYEQYF
TRBV6-1,TRBJ2-5,12,CASSDRVETQYF
TRBV19,TRBJ1-6,15,CASTEQGTGYSPLHF
TRBV20-1,TRBJ1-2,11,CSPTRVVGYTF
TRBV12-5,TRBJ1-1,15,CASGHLDSGNTEAFF
TRBV28,TRBJ1-1,14,CASREQGGSTEAFF
TRBV11-3,TRBJ2-2,13,CAVGTGNTGELFF
TRBV2,TRBJ1-2,12,CASSQGREGYTF
TRBV18,TRBJ1-5,16,CASSHRPTNSNQPQHF
TRBV28,TRBJ2-5,13,CASRKQGAETQYF
TRBV7-9,TRBJ1-2,14,CASSPPGQSYGYTF
TRBV2,TRBJ1-3,16,CASSRRDTSSGNTIYF
TRBV7-9,TRBJ2-1,15,CASSAGTGRQNEQFF
TRBV5-1,TRBJ2-5,13,CASSLALFETQYF
TRBV6-6,TRBJ1-6,13,CASKRTVSSPLHF
TRBV29-1,TRBJ2-2,16,CSVEEGGEGMTGELFF
TRBV7-2,TRBJ1-6,16,CASSQGANSYNSPLHF
TRBV7-9,TRBJ2-2,17,CASSLAGYRANTGELFF
TRBV7-2,TRBJ1-2,14,CASTSLTTDYGYTF
TRBV12-3/TRBV12-4,TRBJ2-7,12,CASGGLTYEQYF
TRBV6-2/TRBV6-3,TRBJ2-5,17,CASSRGLKDPPSETQYF
TRBV18,TRBJ2-3,14,CASSRDSNTDTQYF
TRBV7-8,TRBJ2-2,15,CASSLGRESTGELFF
TRBV5-5,TRBJ1-2,13,CASSRGGGNGYTF
TRBV19,TRBJ2-7,15,CASSSPGLGPYEQYF
TRBV7-2,TRBJ1-2,15,CASSLTDSSLNGYTF